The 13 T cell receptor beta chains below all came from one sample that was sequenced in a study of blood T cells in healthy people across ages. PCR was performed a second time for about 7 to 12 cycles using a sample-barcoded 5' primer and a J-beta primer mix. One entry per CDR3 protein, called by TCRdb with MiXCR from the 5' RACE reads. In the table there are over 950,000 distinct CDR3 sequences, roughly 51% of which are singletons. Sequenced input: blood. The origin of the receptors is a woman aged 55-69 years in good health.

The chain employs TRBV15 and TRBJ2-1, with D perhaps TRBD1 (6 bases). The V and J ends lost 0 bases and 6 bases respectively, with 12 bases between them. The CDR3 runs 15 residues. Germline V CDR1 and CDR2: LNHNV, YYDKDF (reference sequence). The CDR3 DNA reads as TGTGCCACCAGCAGAGATCGCCAGGGGAGCAATGAGCAGTTCTTC. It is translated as CATSRDRQGSNEQFF.

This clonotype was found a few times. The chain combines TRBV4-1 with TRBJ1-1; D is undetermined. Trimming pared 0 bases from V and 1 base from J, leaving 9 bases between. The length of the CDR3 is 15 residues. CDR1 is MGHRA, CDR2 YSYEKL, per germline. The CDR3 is CASSQEVRANTEAFF. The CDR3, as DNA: TGCGCCAGCAGCCAAGAAGTCAGAGCGAACACTGAAGCTTTCTTT.

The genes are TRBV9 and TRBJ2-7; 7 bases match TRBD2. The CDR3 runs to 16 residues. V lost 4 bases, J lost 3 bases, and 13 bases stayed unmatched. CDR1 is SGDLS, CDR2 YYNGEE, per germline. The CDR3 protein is CASSPRAGFRVYEQYF. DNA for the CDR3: TGTGCCAGCAGCCCTCGAGCGGGATTCAGGGTCTACGAGCAGTACTTC.

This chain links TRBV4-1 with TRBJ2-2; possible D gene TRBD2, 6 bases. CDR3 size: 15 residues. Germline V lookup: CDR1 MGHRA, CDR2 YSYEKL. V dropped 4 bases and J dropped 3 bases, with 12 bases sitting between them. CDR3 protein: CASSLFGSDTGELFF. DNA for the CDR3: TGCGCCAGCAGCCTCTTCGGGAGCGACACCGGGGAGCTGTTTTTT.

The CDR3 DNA reads TGTGCCAGCAGTTACTCGGGAGGTCGGGGCTACACCTTC. It is translated as CASSYSGGRGYTF. V and J are TRBV6-2 or TRBV6-3 and TRBJ1-2, with unresolved D. The CDR3 loop spans 13 amino acids. Germline CDR1 reads MNHEY; CDR2 reads SVGEGT. Trimming removed 0 bases from V and 8 bases from J, with 10 bases in between.

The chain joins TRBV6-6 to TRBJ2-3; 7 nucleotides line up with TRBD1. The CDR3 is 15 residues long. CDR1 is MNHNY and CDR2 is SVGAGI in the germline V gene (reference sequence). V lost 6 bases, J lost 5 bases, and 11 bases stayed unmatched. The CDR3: CASRVRGSWGDTQYF. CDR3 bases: TGTGCCAGCAGAGTCAGGGGGAGTTGGGGAGATACGCAGTATTTT.

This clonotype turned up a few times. CDR3 nucleotide sequence: TGTGCCAGCAGTTTCGCTCCGGGGGAGAAGATTAACGAGCAGTACTTC. It encodes CASSFAPGEKINEQYF. The J gene is TRBJ2-7, the V gene TRBV27; a possible D gene is TRBD2 (6 bases). V lost 3 bases and J 5 bases, leaving 20 bases between the germline ends. Germline CDR1 MNHEY, CDR2 SMNVEV (reference sequence). CDR3 length: 16 amino acids.

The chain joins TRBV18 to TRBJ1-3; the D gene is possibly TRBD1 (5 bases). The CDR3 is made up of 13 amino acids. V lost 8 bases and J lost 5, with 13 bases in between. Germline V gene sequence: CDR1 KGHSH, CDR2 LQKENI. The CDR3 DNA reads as TGTGCCAGCGCTGGGACGGAAAGAAACACCATATATTTT. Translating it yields CASAGTERNTIYF. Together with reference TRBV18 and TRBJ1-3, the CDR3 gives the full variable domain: NAGVMQNPRHLVRRRGQEARLRCSPMKGHSHVYWYRQLPEEGLKFMVYLQKENIIDESGMPKERFSAEFPKEGPSILRIQQVVRGDSAAYFCASAGTERNTIYFGEGSWLTVV.

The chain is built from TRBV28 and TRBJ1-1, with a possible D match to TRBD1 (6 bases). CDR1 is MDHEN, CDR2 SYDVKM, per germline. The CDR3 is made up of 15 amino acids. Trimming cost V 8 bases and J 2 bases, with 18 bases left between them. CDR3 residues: CASPPPPGHNTEAFF. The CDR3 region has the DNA TGTGCCAGCCCCCCCCCTCCGGGACACAACACTGAAGCTTTCTTT.

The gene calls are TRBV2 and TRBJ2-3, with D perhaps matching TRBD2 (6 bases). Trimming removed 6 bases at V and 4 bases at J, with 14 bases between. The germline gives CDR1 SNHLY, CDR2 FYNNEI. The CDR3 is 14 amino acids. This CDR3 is CASRASVGSDTQYF. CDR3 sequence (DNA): TGTGCCAGCAGGGCTAGCGTGGGCTCAGATACGCAGTATTTT.

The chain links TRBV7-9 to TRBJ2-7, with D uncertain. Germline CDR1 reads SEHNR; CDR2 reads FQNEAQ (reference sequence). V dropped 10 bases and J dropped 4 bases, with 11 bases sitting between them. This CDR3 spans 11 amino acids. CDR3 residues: CATEDGYEQYF. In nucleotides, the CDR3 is TGTGCCACCGAGGACGGGTACGAGCAGTACTTC.

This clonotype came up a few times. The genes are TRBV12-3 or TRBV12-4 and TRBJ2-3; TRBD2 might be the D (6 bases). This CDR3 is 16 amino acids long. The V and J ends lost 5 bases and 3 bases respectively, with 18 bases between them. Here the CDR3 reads CASSRGGTAGTDTQYF. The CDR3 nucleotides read TGTGCCAGCAGTCGTGGCGGGACGGCGGGAACAGATACGCAGTATTTT.

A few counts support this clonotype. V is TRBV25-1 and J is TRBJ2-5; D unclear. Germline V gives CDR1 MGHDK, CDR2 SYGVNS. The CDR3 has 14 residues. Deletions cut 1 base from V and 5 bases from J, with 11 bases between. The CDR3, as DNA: TGTGCCAGCAGTGAATCGTTGGACCTGGAGACCCAGTACTTC. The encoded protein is CASSESLDLETQYF.